This passage covers 13 T cell receptor beta chains from one sample sequenced in a study of blood T cell repertoires in COVID-19. The repertoire was sequenced with immunoSEQ multiplex PCR; TCRdb's copy has only in-frame clones and lacks some. This sample carries 150,000 or so clones, over 80% of them seen once, and the ten largest clones take around 6.5%. The sequenced material came from peripheral blood. All receptors derive from a man at least 80 years old with acute or convalescent COVID-19.

The V call is TRBV2, the J call TRBJ2-2; TRBD2 might be the D (6 bases). Germline V CDR1 and CDR2: SNHLY, FYNNEI. Trimming removed 1 base at V and 4 bases at J, with 10 bases between. There are 15 residues in the CDR3. Written as DNA, the CDR3 is TGTGCCAGCAGTGAAGGGGGAGGCGGCACCGGGGAGCTGTTTTTT. It encodes CASSEGGGGTGELFF.

V and J are TRBV19 and TRBJ1-4; weak D call: TRBD1 (5 bases). Looked up from germline, CDR1 is LNHDA and CDR2 is SQIVND (reference sequence). The CDR3 sequence is 13 residues long. V was cut by 5 bases and J by 4 bases, with 8 bases left in between. The CDR3 bases are TGTGCCAGTAGTGCGGGACGTAATGAAAAACTGTTTTTT. Protein sequence: CASSAGRNEKLFF. Based on the CDR3 plus reference TRBV19 and TRBJ1-4, the full variable domain is DGGITQSPKYLFRKEGQNVTLSCEQNLNHDAMYWYRQDPGQGLRLIYYSQIVNDFQKGDIAEGYSVSREKKESFPLTVTSAQKNPTAFYLCASSAGRNEKLFFGSGTQLSVL.

This rearrangement joins TRBV18 to TRBJ1-2, with TRBD1 matching over 7 bases. Trimming at V came to 3 bases and at J to 3 bases, leaving 4 bases not matched to a gene. The germline V gene encodes CDR1 KGHSH and CDR2 LQKENI. The CDR3 sequence is 14 residues long. CDR3: CASSPEDRDYGYTF. For the CDR3, the DNA is TGTGCCAGCTCACCTGAAGACAGGGACTATGGCTACACCTTC.

This chain links TRBV6-2 or TRBV6-3 with TRBJ1-1, with D uncertain. V lost 2 bases and J lost 10, with 14 bases in between. The CDR3 runs 13 residues. Germline CDR1 MNHEY, CDR2 SVGEGT. The CDR3 sequence: CASSYIGGRLAFF. In DNA form, the CDR3 reads TGTGCCAGCAGTTACATAGGTGGGAGGTTAGCTTTCTTT.

V gene TRBV6-2 or TRBV6-3 combines with J gene TRBJ1-5; TRBD1 matches at 7 bases. With 6 bases clipped from V and 0 bases from J, the junction kept 11 bases outside the gene matches. Germline CDR1 reads MNHEY; CDR2 reads SVGEGT. The CDR3 is made up of 17 amino acids. The CDR3 DNA is TGTGCCAGCAGCCCCAACCCAGGGGGTATTAGCAATCAGCCCCAGCATTTT. It yields the protein CASSPNPGGISNQPQHF.

The chain couples TRBV7-9 to TRBJ1-1; D call uncertain. This CDR3 contains 17 residues. Per germline, CDR1 SEHNR and CDR2 FQNEAQ (reference sequence). The V and J ends lost 11 bases and 4 bases respectively, with 29 bases between them. The CDR3 coding sequence is TGTGCCTGCCACCCTTACAGAGGATCTGGGCGGGGCACTGAAGCTTTCTTT. It is translated as CACHPYRGSGRGTEAFF.

This clone was recorded a few times. The chain couples TRBV7-2 to TRBJ2-3, with D perhaps matching TRBD1 (6 bases). This CDR3 region has 15 residues. In germline, CDR1 is SGHTA, CDR2 FQGNSA. Trimming pared 7 bases from V and 3 bases from J, leaving 17 bases between. The chain's CDR3 is CASTLSGERTDTQYF. For the CDR3, the DNA is TGTGCCAGCACCCTTTCAGGGGAGCGAACAGATACGCAGTATTTT.

This clone was observed a single time. V and J are TRBV18 and TRBJ2-1; TRBD2 is a possible D gene (5 bases). Germline V CDR1 and CDR2: KGHSH, LQKENI. The CDR3 loop spans 16 amino acids. Trimming removed 0 bases at V and 2 bases at J, with 11 bases between. CDR3 sequence reads: CASSPPSSRAYNEQFF. In nucleotides, the CDR3 is TGTGCCAGCTCACCACCGTCTAGCAGAGCCTACAATGAGCAGTTCTTC.

The V and J genes are TRBV9 and TRBJ1-6; tentative D call: TRBD1 (6 bases). Germline CDR1 is SGDLS and CDR2 is YYNGEE. V was clipped by 0 bases and J by 6 bases, with 10 bases between them. CDR3 size: 15 residues. In nucleotides, the CDR3 is TGTGCCAGCAGCGTAGGGGGGCAAAGTAATTCACCCCTCCACTTT. It translates to CASSVGGQSNSPLHF.

The chain combines TRBV5-4 with TRBJ2-3; 7 nucleotides agree with TRBD1. The V gene end was trimmed by 4 bases and the J gene end by 0 bases; junction bases not matched to a gene: 5. This CDR3 is 15 amino acids long. Germline CDR1 SGHNT, CDR2 YYREEE (reference sequence). CDR3: CASSGGQISTDTQYF. The CDR3 coding sequence is TGTGCCAGCAGCGGGGGACAGATTAGCACAGATACGCAGTATTTT.

The chain recombines TRBV6-5 with TRBJ2-7, with 8 nucleotides matching TRBD1. This CDR3 contains 13 residues. Unmatched junction bases numbered 6, after V lost 7 bases and J lost 4 bases. Germline V CDR1 and CDR2: MNHEY, SVGAGI. The CDR3 sequence is CASINRGTYEQYF. The CDR3 DNA reads TGTGCCAGCATTAACAGGGGGACGTACGAGCAGTACTTC.

The CDR3 DNA is TGTGCCAGCAGCTTAAGACTGATCAACTCTGGAAACACCATATATTTT. Residues: CASSLRLINSGNTIYF. The V call is TRBV13, the J call TRBJ1-3; D gene unclear. Trimming pared 2 bases from V and 0 bases from J, leaving 11 bases between. The CDR3 is made up of 16 amino acids. Germline V lookup: CDR1 PRHDT, CDR2 FYEKMQ (reference sequence).

The V and J genes are TRBV28 and TRBJ1-2; D is undetermined. CDR3 length: 13 amino acids. Germline loops: CDR1 MDHEN, CDR2 SYDVKM. V lost 3 bases, J lost 4 bases, and 9 bases lay in between. In DNA form, the CDR3 reads TGTGCCAGCAGTTTCAACGGTCTCTATGGCTACACCTTC. Translation gives CASSFNGLYGYTF.